The entry below describes one T cell receptor beta chain. This sample was included in a study of blood T cell repertoires in COVID-19. Method: immunoSEQ multiplex PCR; TCRdb's copy keeps in-frame clones and lacks some. Of some 44,000 clones in the sample, around 92% were seen once. The source is a human donor in a cohort sampled during active COVID-19. Sequencing was carried out using peripheral blood.

Written as DNA, the CDR3 is TGTGCCAGCAGCTTCCCAGGGTTGGCTGGAAACACCATATATTTT. It specifies CASSFPGLAGNTIYF. The chain is built from TRBV5-5 and TRBJ1-3; D may be TRBD1 (5 bases). The ends were cut back, 2 bases at V and 2 bases at J, with 11 bases in the middle. The germline V gene encodes CDR1 SGHKS and CDR2 YYEKEE (reference sequence). The CDR3 extends over 15 amino acids.